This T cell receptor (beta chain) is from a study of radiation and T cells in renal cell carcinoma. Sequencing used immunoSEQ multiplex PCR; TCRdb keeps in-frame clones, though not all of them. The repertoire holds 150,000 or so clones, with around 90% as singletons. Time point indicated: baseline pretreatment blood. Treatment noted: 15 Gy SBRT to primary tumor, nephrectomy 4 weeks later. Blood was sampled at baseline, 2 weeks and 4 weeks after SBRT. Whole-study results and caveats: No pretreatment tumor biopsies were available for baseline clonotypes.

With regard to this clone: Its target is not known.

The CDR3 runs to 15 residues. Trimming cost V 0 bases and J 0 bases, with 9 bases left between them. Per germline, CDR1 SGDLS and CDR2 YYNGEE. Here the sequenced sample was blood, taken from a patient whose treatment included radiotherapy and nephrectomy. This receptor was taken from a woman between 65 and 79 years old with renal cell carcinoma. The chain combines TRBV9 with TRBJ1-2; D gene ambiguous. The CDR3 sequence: CASSVAQNTNYGYTF. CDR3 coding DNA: TGTGCCAGCAGCGTAGCGCAGAATACTAACTATGGCTACACCTTC.